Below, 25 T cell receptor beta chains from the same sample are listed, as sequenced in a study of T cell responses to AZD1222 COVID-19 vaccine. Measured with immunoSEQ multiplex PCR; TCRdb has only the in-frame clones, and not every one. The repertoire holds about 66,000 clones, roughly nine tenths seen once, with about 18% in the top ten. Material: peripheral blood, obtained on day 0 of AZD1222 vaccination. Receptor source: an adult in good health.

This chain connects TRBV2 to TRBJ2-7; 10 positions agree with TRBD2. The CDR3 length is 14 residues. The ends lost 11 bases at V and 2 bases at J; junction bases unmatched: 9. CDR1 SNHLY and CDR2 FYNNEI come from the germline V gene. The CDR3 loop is CAGQKAGGPYEQYF. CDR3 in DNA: TGTGCCGGTCAAAAAGCGGGGGGGCCCTACGAGCAGTACTTC.

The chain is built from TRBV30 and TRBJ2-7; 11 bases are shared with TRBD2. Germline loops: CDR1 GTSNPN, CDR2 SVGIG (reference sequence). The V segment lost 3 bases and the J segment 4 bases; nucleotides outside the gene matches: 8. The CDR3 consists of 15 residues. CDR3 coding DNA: TGTGCCTGGAGGGCTAGCGGGAGGCTTTGGTACGAGCAGTACTTC. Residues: CAWRASGRLWYEQYF.

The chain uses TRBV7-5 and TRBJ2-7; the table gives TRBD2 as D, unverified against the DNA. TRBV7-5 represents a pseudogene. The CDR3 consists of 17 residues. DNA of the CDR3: TGTGTCAGAAGCTTAGGGACTAGCGGGTGTCAGCTCTACGAGCAGTACTTC. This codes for CVRSLGTSGCQLYEQYF.

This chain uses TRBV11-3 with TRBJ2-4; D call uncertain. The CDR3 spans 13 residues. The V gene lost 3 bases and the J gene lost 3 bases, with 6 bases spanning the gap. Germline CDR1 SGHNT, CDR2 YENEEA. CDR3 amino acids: CASSFSGKNIQYF. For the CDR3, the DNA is TGTGCCAGCAGCTTCAGTGGCAAAAACATTCAGTACTTC.

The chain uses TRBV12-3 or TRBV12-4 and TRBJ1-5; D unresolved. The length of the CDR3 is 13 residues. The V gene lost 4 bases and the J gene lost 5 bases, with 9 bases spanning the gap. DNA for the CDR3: TGTGCCAGCAGTTCGACATTTTATCAGCCCCAGCATTTT. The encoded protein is CASSSTFYQPQHF.

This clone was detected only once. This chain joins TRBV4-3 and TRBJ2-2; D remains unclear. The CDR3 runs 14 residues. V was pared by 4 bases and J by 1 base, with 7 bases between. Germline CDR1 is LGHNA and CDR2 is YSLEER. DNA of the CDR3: TGCGCCAGCAGCCTGATTGTGAACACCGGGGAGCTGTTTTTT. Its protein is CASSLIVNTGELFF.

The CDR3 is CASSLGTGGNTIYF. The CDR3 region has the DNA TGCGCCAGCAGCCTCGGGACGGGTGGAAACACCATATATTTT. The chain joins TRBV4-3 to TRBJ1-3; tentatively, D is TRBD1 (5 bases). In germline, CDR1 is LGHNA, CDR2 YSLEER. CDR3 length: 14 amino acids. Trimming cost V 4 bases and J 3 bases, with 10 bases left between them.

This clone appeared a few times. CDR3 in amino acids: CASSERDGQFLNPQHF. The CDR3 DNA follows: TGTGCCAGCAGTGAAAGGGACGGACAGTTTTTAAATCCCCAGCATTTT. The rearrangement joins TRBV6-1 to TRBJ1-5; TRBD1 is a possible D gene (6 bases). V was shortened by 2 bases and J by 10 bases, with 21 bases between the two germline ends. The CDR3 has 16 residues. Germline assignment: CDR1 MNHNS and CDR2 SASEGT.

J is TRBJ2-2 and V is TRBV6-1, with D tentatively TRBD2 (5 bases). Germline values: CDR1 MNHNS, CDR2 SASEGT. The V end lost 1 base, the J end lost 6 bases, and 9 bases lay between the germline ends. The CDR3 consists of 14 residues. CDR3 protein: CASSEVTNPGELFF. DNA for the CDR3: TGTGCCAGCAGTGAAGTGACTAATCCCGGGGAGCTGTTTTTT.

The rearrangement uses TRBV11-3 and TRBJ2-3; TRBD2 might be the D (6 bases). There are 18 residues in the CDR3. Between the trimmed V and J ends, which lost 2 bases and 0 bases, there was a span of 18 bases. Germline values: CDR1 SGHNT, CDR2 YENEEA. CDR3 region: CASSLSRWGEGSTDTQYF. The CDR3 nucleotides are TGTGCCAGCAGCTTATCCCGCTGGGGGGAAGGTAGCACAGATACGCAGTATTTT.

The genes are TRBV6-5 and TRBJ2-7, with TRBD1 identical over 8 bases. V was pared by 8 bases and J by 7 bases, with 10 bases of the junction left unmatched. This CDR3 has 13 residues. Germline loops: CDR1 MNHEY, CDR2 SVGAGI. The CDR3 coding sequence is TGTGCCAGCGGTACGACAGGGGCACGGGAGCAGTACTTC. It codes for CASGTTGAREQYF.

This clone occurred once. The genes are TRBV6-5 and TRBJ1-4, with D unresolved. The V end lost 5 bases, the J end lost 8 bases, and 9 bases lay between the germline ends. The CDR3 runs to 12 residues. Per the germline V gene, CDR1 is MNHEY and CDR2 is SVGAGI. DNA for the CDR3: TGTGCCAGCAGTCCTCTGGGGGAAAAACTGTTTTTT. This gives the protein CASSPLGEKLFF.

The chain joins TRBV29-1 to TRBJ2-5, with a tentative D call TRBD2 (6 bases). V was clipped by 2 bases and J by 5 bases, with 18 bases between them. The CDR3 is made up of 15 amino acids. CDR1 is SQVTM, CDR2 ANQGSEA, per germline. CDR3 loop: CSVEREPSVYETQYF. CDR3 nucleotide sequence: TGCAGCGTTGAAAGGGAGCCTAGCGTGTATGAGACCCAGTACTTC.

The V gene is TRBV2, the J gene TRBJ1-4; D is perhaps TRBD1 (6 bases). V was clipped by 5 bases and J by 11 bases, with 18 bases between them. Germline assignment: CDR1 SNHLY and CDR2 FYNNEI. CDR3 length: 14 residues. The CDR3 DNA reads TGTGCCAGCAGTCCACCAGGGACACTTCTGAAACTGTTTTTT. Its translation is CASSPPGTLLKLFF. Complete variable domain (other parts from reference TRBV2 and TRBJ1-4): EPEVTQTPSHQVTQMGQEVILRCVPISNHLYFYWYRQILGQKVEFLVSFYNNEISEKSEIFDDQFSVERPDGSNFTLKIRSTKLEDSAMYFCASSPPGTLLKLFFGSGTQLSVL.

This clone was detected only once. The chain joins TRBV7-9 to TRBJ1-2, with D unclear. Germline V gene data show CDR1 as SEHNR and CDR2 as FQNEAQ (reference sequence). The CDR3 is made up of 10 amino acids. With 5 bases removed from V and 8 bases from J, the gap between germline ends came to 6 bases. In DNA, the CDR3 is TGTGCCAGCAGCCGAGGCGGCTACACCTTC. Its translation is CASSRGGYTF.

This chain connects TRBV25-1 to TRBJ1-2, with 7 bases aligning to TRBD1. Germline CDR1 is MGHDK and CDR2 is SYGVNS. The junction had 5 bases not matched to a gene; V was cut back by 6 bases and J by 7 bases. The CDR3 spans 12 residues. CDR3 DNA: TGTGCCAGCAGCTGGACAGGTAGTGGCTACACCTTC. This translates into CASSWTGSGYTF.

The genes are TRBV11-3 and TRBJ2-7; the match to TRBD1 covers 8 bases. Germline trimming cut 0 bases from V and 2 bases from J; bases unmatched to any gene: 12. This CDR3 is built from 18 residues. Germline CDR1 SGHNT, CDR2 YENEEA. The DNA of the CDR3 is TGTGCCAGCAGCTTAGAACGGGTCGGGACAGGACATACCTACGAGCAGTACTTC. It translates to CASSLERVGTGHTYEQYF.

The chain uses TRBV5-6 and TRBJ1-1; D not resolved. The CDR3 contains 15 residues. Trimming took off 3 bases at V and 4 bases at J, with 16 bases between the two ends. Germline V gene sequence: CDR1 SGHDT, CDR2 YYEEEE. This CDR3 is CASSSLGGKGTEAFF. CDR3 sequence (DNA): TGTGCCAGCAGCTCCCTAGGAGGGAAGGGCACTGAAGCTTTCTTT. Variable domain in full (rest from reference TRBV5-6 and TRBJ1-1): DAGVTQSPTHLIKTRGQQVTLRCSPKSGHDTVSWYQQALGQGPQFIFQYYEEEERQRGNFPDRFSGHQFPNYSSELNVNALLLGDSALYLCASSSLGGKGTEAFFGQGTRLTVV.

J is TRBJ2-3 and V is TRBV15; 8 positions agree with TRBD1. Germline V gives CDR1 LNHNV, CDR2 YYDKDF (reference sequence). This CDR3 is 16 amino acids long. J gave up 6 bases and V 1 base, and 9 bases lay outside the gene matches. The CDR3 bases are TGTGCCACCAGCAGAGGGCAGGGGGCTTTGTCTGATACGCAGTATTTT. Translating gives CATSRGQGALSDTQYF. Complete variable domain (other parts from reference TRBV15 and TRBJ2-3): DAMVIQNPRYQVTQFGKPVTLSCSQTLNHNVMYWYQQKSSQAPKLLFHYYDKDFNNEADTPDNFQSRRPNTSFCFLDIRSPGLGDTAMYLCATSRGQGALSDTQYFGPGTRLTVL.

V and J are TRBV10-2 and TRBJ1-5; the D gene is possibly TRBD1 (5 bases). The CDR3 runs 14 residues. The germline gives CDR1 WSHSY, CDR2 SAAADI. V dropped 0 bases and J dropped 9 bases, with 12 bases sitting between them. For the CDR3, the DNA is TGCGCCAGCAGTGAGTCGGGCAGGGAGGGGCCCCAGCATTTT. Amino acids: CASSESGREGPQHF.

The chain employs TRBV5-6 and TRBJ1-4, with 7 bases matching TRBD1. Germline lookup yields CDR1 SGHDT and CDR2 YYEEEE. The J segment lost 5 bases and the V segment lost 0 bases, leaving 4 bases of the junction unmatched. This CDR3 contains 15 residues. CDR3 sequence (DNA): TGTGCCAGCAGCTTGGTGGGCAGGGGGAATGAAAAACTGTTTTTT. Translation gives CASSLVGRGNEKLFF.

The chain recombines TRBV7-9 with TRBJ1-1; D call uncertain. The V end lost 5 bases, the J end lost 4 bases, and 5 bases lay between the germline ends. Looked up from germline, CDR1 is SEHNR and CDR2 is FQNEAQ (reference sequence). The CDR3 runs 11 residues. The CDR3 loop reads CASSQGTEAFF. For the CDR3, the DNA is TGTGCCAGCAGCCAAGGCACTGAAGCTTTCTTT.

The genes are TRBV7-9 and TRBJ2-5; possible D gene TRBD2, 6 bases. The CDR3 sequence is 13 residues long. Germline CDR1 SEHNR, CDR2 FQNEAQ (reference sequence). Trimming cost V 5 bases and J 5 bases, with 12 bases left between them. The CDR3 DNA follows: TGTGCCAGCAGCCCCGGGAGCCGGGAGACCCAGTACTTC. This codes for CASSPGSRETQYF.

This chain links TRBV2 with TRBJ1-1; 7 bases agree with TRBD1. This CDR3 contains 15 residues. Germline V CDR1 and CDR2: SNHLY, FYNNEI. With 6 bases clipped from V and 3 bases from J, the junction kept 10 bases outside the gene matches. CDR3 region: CASRSADRADTEAFF. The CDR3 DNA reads TGTGCCAGCAGGTCAGCAGACAGGGCGGACACTGAAGCTTTCTTT.

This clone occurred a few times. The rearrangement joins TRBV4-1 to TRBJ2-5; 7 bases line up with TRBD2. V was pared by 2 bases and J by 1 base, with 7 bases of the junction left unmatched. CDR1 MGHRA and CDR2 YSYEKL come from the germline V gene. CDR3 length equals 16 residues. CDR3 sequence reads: CASSQMLAVIQETQYF. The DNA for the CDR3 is TGCGCCAGCAGCCAAATGCTAGCGGTTATCCAAGAGACCCAGTACTTC.